This T cell receptor (beta chain) was sequenced in a study of cytotoxic CD8 clonotypes in ibrutinib-treated CLL. The targeted sequencing depth was 1 in 200,000 to 1 in 1 million T cells. Clones were sequenced by immunoSEQ multiplex PCR, and TCRdb holds only the in-frame ones, with some missing. Here the sample spans about 50,000 clones, 50% to 65% being singletons. V was trimmed by 4 bases and J by 7 bases, leaving 13 bases between them. Germline CDR1 reads MNHEY; CDR2 reads SMNVEV (reference sequence). The CDR3 is made up of 13 amino acids. The specimen was PBMCs, collected after 24 months of ibrutinib treatment. The receptor was isolated from a human donor with chronic lymphocytic leukemia. The V and J genes are TRBV27 and TRBJ1-2; a possible D gene is TRBD1 (5 bases). CDR3 sequence: CASSSGRVRGYTF. The CDR3 DNA reads as TGTGCCAGCAGTTCCGGCAGGGTCCGTGGCTACACCTTC.